The clone carrying this TCR beta chain has just one count. Its antigen is still unknown. Sequenced by immunoSEQ multiplex PCR; TCRdb stores in-frame clones only, minus some. The table includes 60,000 to 85,000 clones, roughly 80% detected once. These data are taken from a study of OX40 agonist ivuxolimab in advanced cancers. Study summary: Subjects had a mean age of around 60 years, with a range of about 23 to 79; roughly 80% were male. Allowance was made for prior anti-PD-1, anti-PD-L1 or anti-CTLA-4 therapy, and about 40% had some.

V gave up 1 base and J gave up 3 bases; unmatched junction bases: 4. The CDR3 spans 15 residues. Germline CDR1 is SGHRS and CDR2 is YFSETQ. Study-level points and caveats: In general, CD8+ T cells held more expanded clones than CD4+ did, on average. It was not determined which antigens were specifically recognized by the peripheral T cells that had undergone clonal expansion.

The chain employs TRBV5-1 and TRBJ2-5, with 9 bases lining up with TRBD1. The sequence was collected from an adult with an advanced solid tumor such as melanoma, head and neck, liver or kidney cancer. Sequenced material: CD4+ or CD8+ T cells sorted from blood, taken in a trial of the OX40 agonist ivuxolimab. The CDR3 sequence is CASSLTGGGEETQYF. CDR3 DNA sequence: TGCGCCAGCAGCTTGACAGGGGGCGGGGAAGAGACCCAGTACTTC.